This entry features one T cell receptor beta chain sequence. The data were obtained in a study of shared T cell receptors in the human thymus. The length of the CDR3 is 19 residues. From germline, CDR1 is SGHDN and CDR2 FVKESK. The V end was cut by 0 bases, the J end by 0 bases, with 20 bases between. The method was immunoSEQ multiplex PCR; TCRdb's version includes in-frame clones alone and lacks a portion of them. There are hundreds of thousands of clones in the sample; about 95% occur only once, and roughly 0.021% lies in the top ten. The sequenced sample consisted of thymocytes. This chain uses TRBV14 with TRBJ2-5; D might be TRBD2 (6 bases). The clonotype originates from a human donor. In nucleotides, the CDR3 is TGTGCCAGCAGCCAAGATCAGCTAAGGAGGGATAAGTACCAAGAGACCCAGTACTTC. Amino acids: CASSQDQLRRDKYQETQYF.